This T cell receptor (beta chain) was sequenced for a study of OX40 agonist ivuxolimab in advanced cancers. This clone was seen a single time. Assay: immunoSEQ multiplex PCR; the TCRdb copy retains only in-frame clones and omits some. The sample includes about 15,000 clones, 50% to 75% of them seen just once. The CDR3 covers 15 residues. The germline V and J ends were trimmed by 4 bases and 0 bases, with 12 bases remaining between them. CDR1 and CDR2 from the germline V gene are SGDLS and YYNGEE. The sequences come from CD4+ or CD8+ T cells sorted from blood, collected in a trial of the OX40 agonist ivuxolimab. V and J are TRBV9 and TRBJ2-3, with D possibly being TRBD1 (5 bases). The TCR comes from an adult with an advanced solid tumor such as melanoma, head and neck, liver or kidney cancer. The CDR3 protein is CASSPSGRSTDTQYF. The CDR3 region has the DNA TGTGCCAGCAGCCCCTCAGGGCGGAGCACAGATACGCAGTATTTT.